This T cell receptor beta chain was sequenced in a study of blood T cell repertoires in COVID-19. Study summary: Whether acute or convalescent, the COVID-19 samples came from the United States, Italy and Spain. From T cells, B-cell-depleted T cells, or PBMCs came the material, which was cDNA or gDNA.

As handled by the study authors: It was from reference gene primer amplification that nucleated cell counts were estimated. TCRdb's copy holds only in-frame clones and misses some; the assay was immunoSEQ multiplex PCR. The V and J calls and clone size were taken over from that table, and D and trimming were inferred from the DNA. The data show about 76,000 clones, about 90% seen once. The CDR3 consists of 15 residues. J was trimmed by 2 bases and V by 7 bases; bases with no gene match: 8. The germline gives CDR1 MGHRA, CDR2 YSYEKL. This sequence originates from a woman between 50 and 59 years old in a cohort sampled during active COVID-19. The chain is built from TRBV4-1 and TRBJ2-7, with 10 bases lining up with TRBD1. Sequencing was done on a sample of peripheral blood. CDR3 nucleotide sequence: TGCGCCAGCAACACCGGGACAGGGGTTCCCTACGAGCAGTACTTC. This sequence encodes CASNTGTGVPYEQYF.